This T cell receptor beta chain derives from a study of blood T cell repertoires in COVID-19 (dated by TCRdb to the early 2020s). At the level of the whole study: Samples covering the acute and convalescent phases of COVID-19 were provided by collaborators in the United States, Italy and Spain. The material from the prospective study consisted of cDNA or gDNA derived from T cells, B-cell-depleted T cells, or PBMCs. Subjects who had been exposed to COVID-19, were actively infected with it, or had recovered from it provided the deeply sampled blood TCRbeta repertoires that made up the dataset. A freely available public database, intended as a resource for researchers studying the immune response to SARS-CoV-2, is where the repertoires were released. Samples came from the ongoing ImmuneRACE study (first 160 participants) plus 1,254 subjects from 6 global collaborators. Sample metadata almost always included a de-identified subject ID, COVID-19 status, age in years and sex. HLA class I and class II types, where available, came from metadata supplied by the sample provider rather than from assay-based typing. The paper's findings and limits, for the study overall: The quantity of clinical and demographic metadata differed by source and by participant and was supplied without curation.

As encoded in the germline V gene, CDR1 is SGDLS while CDR2 is YYNGEE. The V and J ends are trimmed by 6 bases and 8 bases, leaving 14 bases between them. The CDR3, cysteine through phenylalanine, is 12 amino acids long. CDR3 DNA is the only sequence kept; it has 36 bases, read in frame from the first base. TCRbeta CDR3 regions were amplified from genomic DNA by means of the immunoSEQ Assay, a bias-controlled multiplex PCR. Processing in the source paper ran as follows. Nucleated cell counts per sample were estimated from amplification of reference gene primers within the assay. To quantify the absolute abundance of each unique TCRbeta CDR3 rearrangement, sequence reads were collapsed and filtered. For each sample, productive Simpson clonality was calculated by taking the square root of Simpson's diversity index across productive rearrangements. What TCRdb holds here is the immuneACCESS table cut down to in-frame rearrangements. Part of the clones is not present; checked against another copy, under half of the missing clones reflect an unresolved V gene, and the others are unexplained. V, J and clone size derive from that table, while D and trimming were established from the DNA sequence. For this sample the table gives 62,000 or so clones, of which approximately 86% were detected only once. 1.4% of the sample rests with the top ten.

The collaborating institutions used their own protocols to collect whole blood in K2EDTA tubes. Collaborator samples were shipped for TCRbeta analysis as frozen whole blood, isolated PBMCs, or DNA extracted from either sample type. With regard to this clone: No cognate antigen has been identified for it. Base qualities are not provided; no much larger clone lies one nucleotide away.

This TCR was recovered from a woman aged 60 to 75 with acute or convalescent COVID-19. The source material was peripheral blood. This sequence uses TRBV9 and TRBJ1-1; TRBD1 is a weak D gene call, 6 bases matching. The CDR3 corresponds to CASTNTGTEAFF. The DNA is TGTGCCAGCACCAATACAGGGACGGAAGCTTTCTTT.